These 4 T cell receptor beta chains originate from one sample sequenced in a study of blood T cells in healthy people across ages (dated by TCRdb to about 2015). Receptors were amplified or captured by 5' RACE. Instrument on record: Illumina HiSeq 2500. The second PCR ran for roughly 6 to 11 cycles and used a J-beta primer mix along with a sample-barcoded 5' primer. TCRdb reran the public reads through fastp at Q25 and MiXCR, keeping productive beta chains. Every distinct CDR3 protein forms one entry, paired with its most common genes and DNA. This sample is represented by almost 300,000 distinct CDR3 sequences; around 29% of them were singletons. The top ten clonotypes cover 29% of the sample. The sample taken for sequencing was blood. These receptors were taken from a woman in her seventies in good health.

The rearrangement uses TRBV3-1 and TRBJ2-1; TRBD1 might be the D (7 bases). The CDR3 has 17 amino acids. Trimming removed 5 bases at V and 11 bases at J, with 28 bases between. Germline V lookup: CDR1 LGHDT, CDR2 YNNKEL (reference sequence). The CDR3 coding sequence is TGTGCCAGCAGCAACCCCTCAGGAGGGGGCCCCAGGGACAAGCAGTTCTTC. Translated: CASSNPSGGGPRDKQFF.

CDR3 sequence: CASSLREESLAKNIQYF. The CDR3 DNA reads as TGTGCCAGCAGCTTACGGGAGGAGAGCCTAGCCAAAAACATTCAGTACTTC. The V and J genes are TRBV5-6 and TRBJ2-4, with 7 bases matching TRBD2. Germline V gene sequence: CDR1 SGHDT, CDR2 YYEEEE. V lost 2 bases and J lost 0; bases outside the gene matches: 8. CDR3 length: 17 residues.

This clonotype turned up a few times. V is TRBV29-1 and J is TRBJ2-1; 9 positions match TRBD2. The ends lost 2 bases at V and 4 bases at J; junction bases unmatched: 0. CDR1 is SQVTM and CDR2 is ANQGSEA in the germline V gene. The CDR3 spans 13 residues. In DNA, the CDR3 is TGCAGCGTTGAACTAGCGGGGTACAATGAGCAGTTCTTC. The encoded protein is CSVELAGYNEQFF.

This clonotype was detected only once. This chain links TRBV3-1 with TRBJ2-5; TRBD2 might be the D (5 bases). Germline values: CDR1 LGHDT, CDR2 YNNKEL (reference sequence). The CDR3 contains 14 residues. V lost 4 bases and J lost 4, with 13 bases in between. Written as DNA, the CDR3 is TGTGCCAGCAGCCGCGGACCGGCGGGAGAGACCCAGTACTTC. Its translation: CASSRGPAGETQYF.